Detailed here is one TCR beta chain. Its antigen is as yet unknown. The 5'RACE method, run with constant-segment primers, produced TCR alpha and TCR beta cDNA libraries (carrying sample barcodes and UMIs). Via MiXCR, TCRdb re-called the 5' RACE reads, giving one row per CDR3 protein. Of under 700,000 distinct CDR3 sequences in the sample, around 20% were seen once. The germline CDR1 and CDR2 sequences are SGHAT and FQNNGV. V lost 1 base to trimming and J lost 13 bases, with 10 bases between them. This CDR3 has 11 residues. The sample comes from a study of T-cell memory formation after mild COVID-19. Study-level background: Across donors, TCR clusters were largely donor specific. Overall study findings and caveats: Shrinking CD4+ clones were chiefly CM and EM; CD8+ ones were chiefly EMRA. Clones that contracted from day 15 to 85 had balanced CD4/CD8; later expanders were CD4+ biased.

The sample consisted of PBMCs or a T cell subset sorted from them (not recorded which). The V call is TRBV11-2, the J call TRBJ2-5, with D uncertain. The TCR comes from an adult woman who had mild COVID-19 (a few samples of this study predate the infection). Cell type and time point are not known. The CDR3 nucleotides are TGTGCCAGCAGCTTAGGCGACTCGTTGTACTTC. Translated, it gives CASSLGDSLYF.